This T cell receptor (beta chain) came from a study of cytomegalovirus exposure and HLA in healthy donors (dated by TCRdb to the late 2010s). With respect to the entire study: According to an earlier analysis of 550 to 700 of the donors, 200 million or so T cells yielded 90 million to 140 million unique TCR beta sequences and about 280 Gb of sequence data. An early release that covered several hundred HLA-typed donors contained approximately 300 gigabases of sequencing data and roughly 84 million unique TCR sequences. Of the 398 genotyped donors, more than 75% were placed in the genetic ancestry cluster associated with self-reported Caucasian donors. The study was designed to test whether signatures of past pathogen exposure could be identified by cataloging public T cell receptors. The study used immunosequencing to profile the T cell repertoires of several hundred subjects and linked those repertoires to cytomegalovirus serostatus. Besides the first cohort of under 700 subjects, a separate validation cohort made up of 120 different subjects was used. To predict cytomegalovirus infection status, the study combined high-throughput TCR immunosequencing, statistical association of individual TCRs with disease status, and machine learning. A later analysis re-examined previously published TCR beta repertoires from more than 550 donors and added high-resolution HLA genotyping to investigate patterns of TCR occurrence. Rather than using new phenotypic data, the later analysis identified candidate immune exposures from TCR beta sequences and from how often those sequences occurred across donors. In an earlier analysis of roughly 540 of the donors, high-throughput TCR beta sequencing was used to judge whether each TCR beta V gene segment behaved as functional or pseudogenic. Donor age, sex, ethnicity and CMV serostatus were compiled together with the repertoire data. Genome-wide SNP genotypes for about three fifths of the 666 donors were used in a later genetic analysis, which treated that subset as a discovery cohort. Every discovery cohort repertoire had been produced on one sequencing platform. Class I and class II HLA loci were covered by the typing at four-digit resolution. The number of donors typed differed by locus, with 629-630 for A, B, C, DRB1 and DQB1, more than 500 for DQA1, about 610 for DPA1, and about 450 for DPB1. Because of strong linkage in the cohort, four to six DR-DQ haplotypes were treated as single units for association and clustering. On average, around 240,000 unique TCR beta nucleotide sequences were sequenced per donor among more than 350 genotyped donors of the cohort, with 15% to 20% of those sequences being non-productive. General study outcomes and caveats: The sequencing pipeline was judged likely to have produced a cluster of highly shared sequence variants as a technical artifact. Because some donors lacked HLA typing at each locus, the association tests relied only on the typed subset. A further reported finding was that TCR beta sequences accurately predicted the HLA-A and HLA-B alleles for most subjects in the first cohort. Roughly uniform sequencing depth across donors was assumed in presence/absence analyses, although this assumption may not hold. While some public TCRs were present in many individuals, most TCR sequences turned up only very rarely across donors. The study gave a list of under 200 TCR beta chains associated with cytomegalovirus. Seventeen rarely observed V segments, including chromosome 9 orphons, were excluded from the earlier analysis of some 590 of the donors because counts were too low. In a later genetic analysis, a missense DCLRE1C variant was associated with V-gene and J-gene trimming of TCR beta chains, and the association was replicated in an independent cohort. Specific HLA alleles were associated with roughly 16,000 TCR beta sequences at a false discovery rate of 0.05 in a later analysis. Strong co-occurrence of HLA alleles, especially DR and DQ, made assigning TCR associations to individual alleles difficult. Immune exposure information for the cohort was limited to CMV serostatus. Broadly in line with IMGT annotations, most TCR beta V segments showed up in productive rearrangements about 87% or about 30% of the time in an earlier analysis of 450 to 600 of the donors. A later analysis reported that several top co-occurrence clusters appeared linked to parvovirus B19, influenza, CMV and Epstein-Barr virus. Some IMGT-functional V segments, including TRBV6-2 and TRBV6-3, could not be told apart with the 87-base-pair reads, so those segments were excluded. In vitro tests confirmed that three of the cytomegalovirus-associated TCR beta chains recognize cytomegalovirus antigens. In a later analysis, most CMV-associated TCR beta chains were found to appear HLA-restricted, with HLA associations seemingly driven largely by CMV exposure. The classifier was reported to diagnose cytomegalovirus status with high specificity and sensitivity in both the original and validation cohorts. Only TCR beta chains were sequenced in this cohort, and the absence of alpha or paired-chain data limited detectable features. Linkage disequilibrium might explain the correlated functional status among segregating V segments, but an unknown experimental factor could not be ruled out. In a later analysis, HLA-associated TCR beta chains showed more clonal expansion and lower generation probabilities than non-associated chains that were equally common. In a later genetic analysis, fewer N-insertions in productive TCRs were reported among donors in an Asian-associated ancestry cluster than the roughly 700-donor mean. A later analysis found that TCR association rates varied across HLA loci, with DRB1 alleles showing the most associated TCRs and HLA-C alleles the fewest. The authors suggested that the approach could potentially be extended to other disease states and immunological phenotypes.

The cohort comprised some 700 healthy bone marrow donors. At the time of sampling, all cohort members were nominally healthy, though unrecorded immune exposures were likely present. The donor tested CMV seropositive and was one of the 289 seropositive cohort members. Every donor gave a peripheral blood sample, and the peripheral blood mononuclear cells from that sample were used for TCR beta sequencing. Genomic DNA extraction from the blood cell samples was performed with the Qiagen DNeasy Blood Extraction Kit. To prepare the library, the immunoSEQ multiplex PCR assay was applied. For the multiplex PCR, a mixture combining 60 forward primers for TCR Vbeta segments and 13 reverse primers for TCR Jbeta segments was used. Amplification of the CDR3 region of rearranged TCR beta genes was performed with a multiplex PCR assay on genomic DNA. Amplified TCR beta libraries were sequenced as 87-base-pair reads on the Illumina HiSeq System. As for the original processing: In a later analysis, 77 million or so unique TCR beta chains were counted across the 650 to 750 repertoires, and approximately 11 million of these chains were shared by at least two donors. Raw reads were error-corrected and collapsed into unique sequences by a nearest-neighbor algorithm in which closely related sequences were merged to remove PCR and sequencing errors. CDR3 sequences were aligned to IMGT reference sequences to assign V, D and J gene segments. For a sequence to be retained, a match of at least six nucleotides was required to both a V gene segment and a J gene segment. Rearrangements were called productive when the CDR3 lacked stop codons and stayed in frame with V and J; all others were non-productive. Following IMGT convention, CDR3 was defined as the stretch from the second conserved V-encoded cysteine up to the conserved J-encoded phenylalanine. The earlier analysis of some 550 of the donors excluded any sequence lacking an unambiguous match to a single V gene segment. In an earlier analysis of 450 to 700 of the donors, V segments were called functional above 56.7% productive rearrangements and were called segregating when the between-donor standard deviation exceeded 5%. A statistical classification framework was built to diagnose cytomegalovirus status from the catalog of TCR beta chain sequences. V and J gene assignment, in a later analysis, came from comparing TCR nucleotide sequences with IMGT/GENE-DB human TR gene sequences. A later analysis assigned CDR3 sequences and most-parsimonious VDJ recombination scenarios with the TCRdist pipeline. In a later analysis, every TCR beta chain was defined by the combination of its CDR3 amino acid sequence and its V-gene family, and reads without a unique V-gene family were dropped. In a later analysis, around 600 highly shared, low-generation-probability nucleotide sequences were removed to address suspected cross-contamination and a sequencing artifact. In a later analysis, a clonal expansion index was calculated for each public chain from normalized within-repertoire ranks of inferred template counts. In a later analysis, generation probabilities were computed with a VDJ recombination model fitted to out-of-frame rearrangements, and the resulting probabilities were checked against IGoR. In a later analysis, TCR-TCR, TCR-HLA and TCR-CMV co-occurrence was scored with hypergeometric tests, and a repertoire-size bias correction was applied to TCR pairs. To estimate false discovery rates, a later analysis permuted the HLA or CMV assignments 20 times. A later analysis grouped co-occurring TCRs with DBSCAN, adding TCRdist sequence similarity when clustering within HLA-allele-positive subsets. For co-occurrence clustering, repertoires with fewer than 30,000 or more than 120,000 public chains were excluded, along with about five repertoires with anomalous nucleotide sharing. TCRdb holds this immuneACCESS table with in-frame rearrangements only. Some clones are missing; in checked studies, unresolved V genes explain under half, and the rest has no known cause. That table furnishes V, J and clone size, whereas the DNA furnished D and trimming. For this sample the table gives 70,000 to 95,000 clones, of which 80% to 90% were detected only once. The ten largest clonotypes hold over 5% of the sample.

Taken from cysteine to phenylalanine, the CDR3 has 18 residues. Only the CDR3 part of the read is kept: 54 bases, read in frame from the first base. From the germline V gene, CDR1 is MGHDK and CDR2 is SYGVNS. Deletion took 1 base off V and 6 bases off J, with a span of 24 bases between the germline ends. This clone occurred many times. Its cognate antigen has yet to be identified. No qualities accompany the bases; no much larger clone lies one base away. This receptor was identified in a young woman in good health and CMV-seropositive. The rearrangement combines TRBV25-1 with TRBJ1-2; tentative D gene TRBD1, with 6 bases matching. Input material: PBMCs. The nucleotide sequence reads TGTGCCAGCAGTGAATGGGATCGGGAACAGGGAACGAGAGATGGCTACACCTTC. Its protein reads: CASSEWDREQGTRDGYTF.